The rows below give T cell receptor beta chains drawn from one sample of a study of Ad26.COV2.S vaccination and SARS-CoV-2 variants. Sequenced by immunoSEQ multiplex PCR; TCRdb stores in-frame clones only, minus some. The sample includes 350,000 to 500,000 clones, 90% of them seen just once. Sequences were derived from peripheral blood, sampled in a trial of Ad26.COV2.S vaccine versus placebo. The receptors here all came from a person between 18 and 65 years old who received the Ad26.COV2.S COVID-19 vaccine or a placebo. Each CDR3 is given with its conserved first and last residue. Fields, in order: CDR3 length, V gene, D gene, J gene, CDR3 protein, CDR3 DNA. A D gene is named only where the DNA matches it firmly.

14	TRBV6-5	NA	TRBJ2-2	CASSGTLNTGELFF	TGTGCCAGCTCCGGAACACTGAACACCGGGGAGCTGTTTTTT
13	TRBV28	TRBD2	TRBJ2-5	CASVSGNEETQYF	TGTGCCAGCGTTAGCGGGAATGAAGAGACCCAGTACTTC
14	TRBV28	NA	TRBJ1-2	CASTSWTRNYGYTF	TGTGCCAGCACGAGCTGGACAAGGAACTATGGCTACACCTTC
16	TRBV7-9	TRBD1	TRBJ2-5	CASSLATGVFGETQYF	TGTGCCAGCAGCTTAGCGACAGGGGTCTTTGGAGAGACCCAGTACTTC
17	TRBV25-1	NA	TRBJ2-6	CASSRTVGGPGANVLTF	TGTGCCAGCAGTCGCACGGTCGGGGGACCTGGGGCCAACGTCCTGACTTTC
16	TRBV5-4	NA	TRBJ1-1	CASSWGTRVGDTEAFF	TGTGCCAGCAGCTGGGGAACGAGGGTGGGCGACACTGAAGCTTTCTTT
14	TRBV6-1	TRBD1	TRBJ2-7	CASSSTGTIYEQYF	TGTGCCAGCAGTTCGACAGGGACGATCTACGAGCAGTACTTC
13	TRBV3-1/TRBV3-2	TRBD2	TRBJ2-1	CATISGFHNEQFF	TGTGCCACCATTAGCGGGTTCCACAATGAGCAGTTCTTC
14	TRBV29-1	TRBD2	TRBJ2-5	CSVVGLAGPETQYF	TGCAGCGTTGTAGGACTAGCGGGACCGGAGACCCAGTACTTC
12	TRBV7-8	NA	TRBJ2-7	CASSLGRHEQYF	TGTGCCAGCAGCTTGGGAAGACACGAGCAGTACTTC
17	TRBV3-1/TRBV3-2	NA	TRBJ1-4	CASSQELTAGRAEKLFF	TGTGCCAGCAGCCAAGAGTTAACAGCCGGGCGGGCTGAAAAACTGTTTTTT
14	TRBV28	TRBD1	TRBJ2-3	CASSPAGGVYTQYF	TGTGCCAGCAGTCCGGCAGGGGGCGTATATACGCAGTATTTT
15	TRBV9	NA	TRBJ2-1	CASSDRGGSYNEQFF	TGTGCCAGCAGTGATAGGGGGGGTTCCTACAATGAGCAGTTCTTC